The T cell receptor (beta chain) under discussion was sequenced for a study of monozygotic twins with cystic fibrosis. Study outcomes and limitations: In 13 of 16 pairs, V gene usage was closest to the co-twin's. Monozygotic CF twin pairs shared significantly more nucleotide-identical clonotypes than unrelated CF individuals did. In this small cohort, shared CDR3 numbers showed no association with age, concordance or disease severity.

Germline lookup yields CDR1 SGHRS and CDR2 YFSETQ. CDR3 size: 15 residues. V was pared by 0 bases and J by 1 base, with 8 bases between. Regarding this clone: Its matching antigen is unknown.

Assay used: immunoSEQ multiplex PCR; TCRdb lists only in-frame clones, some missing. The sample lists about 36,000 clones, approximately 80% seen once, with roughly 1.8% in the top ten. This TCR was sampled from a girl under 10 years old with cystic fibrosis. V gene TRBV5-1 combines with J gene TRBJ1-3; no firm D call. Sequenced: blood. CDR3 nucleotide sequence: TGCGCCAGCAGCTTGGCGGTGGGTTCTGGAAACACCATATATTTT. The encoded protein is CASSLAVGSGNTIYF.